Each of the 31 T cell receptor beta chains below was sequenced from the same sample in a study of T cell responses to AZD1222 COVID-19 vaccine. Profiling relied on immunoSEQ multiplex PCR, and the TCRdb table lists in-frame clones only, not all of them. The sample shows 130,000 to 150,000 clones, roughly four fifths of them seen only once. This specimen was peripheral blood, taken on day 0 of MenACWY control vaccination. Every receptor here comes from an adult in good health.

J is TRBJ2-7 and V is TRBV5-5; D remains ambiguous. The length of the CDR3 is 11 residues. V was shortened by 3 bases and J by 3 bases, with 4 bases between the two germline ends. Germline V gene sequence: CDR1 SGHKS, CDR2 YYEKEE (reference sequence). CDR3 coding DNA: TGTGCCAGCAGCTGGGGCTACGAGCAGTACGTC. The encoded protein is CASSWGYEQYV.

J is TRBJ1-5 and V is TRBV7-9; TRBD1 is a possible D gene (6 bases). Per the germline V gene, CDR1 is SEHNR and CDR2 is FQNEAQ (reference sequence). CDR3 length: 17 residues. V was pared by 6 bases and J by 0 bases, with 18 bases between. CDR3 amino acids: CASSSQQGMSSNQPQHF. Here the CDR3 DNA reads TGTGCCAGCAGTTCACAACAGGGTATGAGTAGCAATCAGCCCCAGCATTTT.

This clone has only one observation. J is TRBJ1-1 and V is TRBV5-1; D unclear. The V gene's germline CDR1 is SGHRS and CDR2 YFSETQ. Trimming stripped 3 bases from V and 0 bases from J, with 9 bases between. The CDR3 runs to 14 residues. The CDR3 is CASSSTTLNTEAFF. CDR3 sequence (DNA): TGCGCCAGCAGCTCAACGACTCTGAACACTGAAGCTTTCTTT.

The chain has TRBV28 and TRBJ1-2; D not certain. V gave up 3 bases and J gave up 4 bases, with 12 bases separating them. Germline values: CDR1 MDHEN, CDR2 SYDVKM. The CDR3 totals 14 residues. The CDR3 coding sequence is TGTGCCAGCAGTTTTCGTTACACCCCCTATGGCTACACCTTC. This sequence encodes CASSFRYTPYGYTF.

The chain couples TRBV29-1 to TRBJ2-2; D unresolved. Trimming shortened V by 5 bases and J by 2 bases, and 9 bases separated the two germline ends. The CDR3 length is 13 residues. CDR1 is SQVTM, CDR2 ANQGSEA, per germline. The CDR3, as DNA: TGCAGCGTTAACGACGGTAACACCGGGGAGCTGTTTTTT. Its protein product is CSVNDGNTGELFF.

The genes are TRBV5-1 and TRBJ2-1; a weak D match, TRBD2 (6 bases). The CDR3 runs to 14 residues. V shed 0 bases and J shed 7 bases, with 11 bases lying between them. The germline CDR1 and CDR2 sequences are SGHRS and YFSETQ. The CDR3 is CASSLDGRGNEQFF. Written as DNA, the CDR3 is TGCGCCAGCAGCTTGGATGGCCGGGGGAATGAGCAGTTCTTC.

J is TRBJ1-5 and V is TRBV3-1 (or the pseudogene TRBV3-2), with 9 bases aligning to TRBD1. The length of the CDR3 is 15 residues. The junction had 6 bases not matched to a gene; V was cut back by 2 bases and J by 7 bases. Germline-derived CDR1 and CDR2 are LGHDT and YNNKEL (reference sequence). The CDR3 DNA reads as TGTGCCAGCAGCCAAACCACAGGGGGCGGACAGCCCCAGCATTTT. Translation gives CASSQTTGGGQPQHF.

The rearrangement uses TRBV11-2 and TRBJ2-3, with D possibly being TRBD2 (6 bases). CDR3 length: 13 residues. Looked up from germline, CDR1 is SGHAT and CDR2 is FQNNGV. The V gene lost 0 bases and the J gene lost 9 bases, with 10 bases spanning the gap. The CDR3: CASSLDAGSTQYF. In DNA, the CDR3 is TGTGCCAGCAGCTTAGATGCGGGAAGCACGCAGTATTTT.

The chain recombines TRBV24-1 with TRBJ2-1, with 9 bases identical to TRBD1. Germline CDR1 is KGHDR and CDR2 is SFDVKD. V was pared by 5 bases and J by 6 bases, with 7 bases of the junction left unmatched. The CDR3 length is 15 residues. The CDR3 DNA reads TGTGCCACCAGTGCGCCGGGACAGGGTATCAATGAGCAGTTCTTC. Encoded protein: CATSAPGQGINEQFF.

Here the CDR3 DNA reads TGTGCCAGCAGCTCCCGACAGGAACGAGAGACCCAGTACTTC. It encodes CASSSRQERETQYF. The chain uses TRBV7-2 and TRBJ2-5; tentative D call: TRBD1 (6 bases). The CDR3 consists of 14 residues. CDR1 is SGHTA and CDR2 is FQGNSA in the germline V gene. Deletions cut 4 bases from V and 4 bases from J, with 13 bases between.

The CDR3 bases are TGTGCCAGTAGAACCGGGGGCTCTGGGGCCAACGTCCTGACTTTC. Its translation is CASRTGGSGANVLTF. The chain is built from TRBV19 and TRBJ2-6, with D maybe TRBD2 (6 bases). Looked up from germline, CDR1 is LNHDA and CDR2 is SQIVND (reference sequence). Between the trimmed V and J ends, which lost 6 bases and 0 bases, there was a span of 9 bases. The CDR3 has 15 amino acids.

The chain carries TRBV19 and TRBJ2-2; 13 bases match TRBD2. The CDR3 is 16 residues long. Unmatched junction bases numbered 6, after V lost 7 bases and J lost 4 bases. Germline V gene sequence: CDR1 LNHDA, CDR2 SQIVND (reference sequence). The CDR3 DNA follows: TGTGCCAGTACCTCCCGGACTAGCGGGAGCACCGGGGAGCTGTTTTTT. It yields the protein CASTSRTSGSTGELFF.

The J gene is TRBJ2-2, the V gene TRBV27; 7 bases agree with TRBD2. Germline CDR1 is MNHEY and CDR2 is SMNVEV (reference sequence). The CDR3 has 15 residues. V lost 6 bases to trimming and J lost 4 bases; unmatched junction nucleotides: 8. This CDR3 is CASRLGREGTGELFF. CDR3 coding DNA: TGTGCCAGCAGGCTGGGCAGGGAGGGCACCGGGGAGCTGTTTTTT.

V gene TRBV15 combines with J gene TRBJ2-2, with D hard to call. Germline CDR1 and CDR2: LNHNV and YYDKDF (reference sequence). CDR3 length: 15 amino acids. V shed 3 bases and J shed 1 base, with 9 bases lying between them. CDR3 sequence: CATSRKERNTGELFF. In DNA, the CDR3 is TGTGCCACCAGCAGGAAGGAGCGGAACACCGGGGAGCTGTTTTTT.

The V call is TRBV4-2, the J call TRBJ2-1; 10 positions match TRBD2. With 0 bases clipped from V and 10 bases from J, the junction kept 9 bases outside the gene matches. Germline V gives CDR1 LGHNA, CDR2 YNFKEQ. This CDR3 spans 16 amino acids. The CDR3, as DNA: TGTGCCAGCAGCCAAGATCCCGGTCTAGCGGGGGCCGAGCAGTTCTTC. Translating it yields CASSQDPGLAGAEQFF.

The chain uses TRBV7-9 and TRBJ1-2; D possibly corresponds to TRBD1 (6 bases). CDR3 size: 15 residues. Trimming took off 5 bases at V and 1 base at J, with 14 bases between the two ends. Germline V CDR1 and CDR2: SEHNR, FQNEAQ (reference sequence). The CDR3, as DNA: TGTGCCAGCAGCCCCCTCGACAGGCTTAACTATGGCTACACCTTC. This codes for CASSPLDRLNYGYTF.

The chain combines TRBV5-1 with TRBJ1-1; 11 nucleotides line up with TRBD1. Germline-derived CDR1 and CDR2 are SGHRS and YFSETQ. The CDR3 covers 15 residues. The ends lost 4 bases at V and 1 base at J; junction bases unmatched: 3. As DNA, the CDR3 is TGCGCCAGCAGCCGGACAGGGGGCCCGAACACTGAAGCTTTCTTT. This codes for CASSRTGGPNTEAFF. Full variable domain (rest looked up from reference TRBV5-1 and TRBJ1-1): KAGVTQTPRYLIKTRGQQVTLSCSPISGHRSVSWYQQTPGQGLQFLFEYFSETQRNKGNFPGRFSGRQFSNSRSEMNVSTLELGDSALYLCASSRTGGPNTEAFFGQGTRLTVV.

The rearrangement joins TRBV25-1 to TRBJ1-1; 7 nucleotides line up with TRBD1. This CDR3 is built from 16 residues. The trim removed 4 bases at V and 1 base at J, leaving 9 bases unmatched. The germline gives CDR1 MGHDK, CDR2 SYGVNS. Here the CDR3 DNA reads TGTGCCAGCAGTGGACCGGACAGGCCTAAGAACACTGAAGCTTTCTTT. Protein sequence: CASSGPDRPKNTEAFF.

This clone was recorded only once. The CDR3 DNA reads as TGCGCCAGCAGCGACGGACTAGCGGGGGGCTACAATGAGCAGTTCTTC. It is translated as CASSDGLAGGYNEQFF. The chain employs TRBV5-1 and TRBJ2-1, with 14 bases that match TRBD2. This CDR3 region has 16 residues. The V gene's germline CDR1 is SGHRS and CDR2 YFSETQ. After removal of 4 bases from V and 3 bases from J, the junction contained 3 bases not matched to a gene.

The chain recombines TRBV21-1 with TRBJ1-2; the DNA was not compared with TRBD1, the D call given in the table. TRBV21-1 is tagged as a pseudogene. The CDR3 runs to 19 residues. CDR3 protein: CASSKARGRGQDPLYGYTF. The CDR3 DNA reads TGTGCCAGCAGCAAAGCGCGAGGGAGGGGACAGGATCCACTTTATGGCTACACCTTC.

The chain carries TRBV5-1 and TRBJ2-5, with 10 bases identical to TRBD2. The ends lost 0 bases at V and 0 bases at J; junction bases unmatched: 2. The V gene's germline CDR1 is SGHRS and CDR2 YFSETQ. The CDR3 is 16 residues long. The chain's CDR3 is CASSLVTSGDQETQYF. The CDR3 DNA reads TGCGCCAGCAGCTTGGTTACTAGCGGGGACCAAGAGACCCAGTACTTC.

The V and J genes are TRBV4-1 and TRBJ2-7; D possibly corresponds to TRBD1 (6 bases). The CDR3 is 17 amino acids. V lost 0 bases to trimming and J lost 7 bases, with 22 bases between them. Germline loops: CDR1 MGHRA, CDR2 YSYEKL. CDR3 in DNA: TGCGCCAGCAGCCAAGAGTGGCGGACAGCCTATTTTTCGGAGCAGTACGTC. Its translation: CASSQEWRTAYFSEQYV.

The chain has TRBV7-9 and TRBJ1-2; D call uncertain. The CDR3 covers 14 residues. Trimming removed 1 base at V and 4 bases at J, with 10 bases between. The germline V gene encodes CDR1 SEHNR and CDR2 FQNEAQ (reference sequence). CDR3 region: CASSLGKRGYGYTF. DNA for the CDR3: TGTGCCAGCAGCTTAGGGAAACGAGGCTATGGCTACACCTTC. The full variable domain, its missing parts supplied by reference TRBV7-9 and TRBJ1-2, is DTGVSQNPRHKITKRGQNVTFRCDPISEHNRLYWYRQTLGQGPEFLTYFQNEAQLEKSRLLSDRFSAERPKGSFSTLEIQRTEQGDSAMYLCASSLGKRGYGYTFGSGTRLTVV.

The rearrangement links TRBV9 to TRBJ2-1; TRBD2 matches at 9 bases. Germline V gene lookup returns CDR1 SGDLS and CDR2 YYNGEE. With V trimmed by 4 bases and J by 7 bases, 12 bases remained unmatched. The CDR3 totals 16 residues. Here the CDR3 DNA reads TGTGCCAGCAGCAGAATAGAGGGACTAGCCAAGAATGAGCAGTTCTTC. Protein sequence: CASSRIEGLAKNEQFF.

V gene TRBV7-3 combines with J gene TRBJ1-1; TRBD1 might be the D (6 bases). V was clipped by 2 bases and J by 7 bases, with 11 bases between them. Per the germline V gene, CDR1 is SGHTA and CDR2 is FQGTGA. The CDR3 totals 13 residues. CDR3 loop: CASSLLGQNEAFF. The DNA for the CDR3 is TGTGCCAGCAGCTTACTAGGACAGAATGAAGCTTTCTTT.

V and J are TRBV4-1 and TRBJ2-1, with 12 positions matching TRBD2. Germline values: CDR1 MGHRA, CDR2 YSYEKL. This CDR3 spans 15 amino acids. The V and J ends lost 3 bases and 5 bases, in that order; junction bases with no gene match: 2. The CDR3 here is CASSQWTSGNNEQFF. In DNA form, the CDR3 reads TGCGCCAGCAGCCAGTGGACTAGCGGGAACAATGAGCAGTTCTTC.

This chain links TRBV4-1 with TRBJ1-5; D possibly corresponds to TRBD1 (6 bases). The CDR3 runs 17 residues. CDR1 MGHRA and CDR2 YSYEKL come from the germline V gene. Between the trimmed V and J ends, which lost 0 bases and 0 bases, there was a span of 12 bases. CDR3 nucleotides: TGCGCCAGCAGCCAAGAACCGGACAGTTATAGCAATCAGCCCCAGCATTTT. Translated, it gives CASSQEPDSYSNQPQHF.

This sequence joins TRBV12-3 or TRBV12-4 and TRBJ1-1, with D possibly TRBD1 on 5 matching bases. This CDR3 is built from 13 residues. V lost 3 bases, J lost 7 bases, and 12 bases lay in between. The CDR3 coding sequence is TGTGCCAGCAGTTTGTGGGGGGGAAGTGAAGCTTTCTTT. This translates into CASSLWGGSEAFF.

Details on this clone: One end of the junction varies from germline; a read error may be responsible. This sequence joins TRBV6-1 and TRBJ1-5; D is ambiguous. Per the germline V gene, CDR1 is MNHNS and CDR2 is SASEGT. This CDR3 has 13 residues. CDR3 nucleotides: TGTGCCAGCGGTGACACGAGCAATCAGCCCCAGCATTTT. It encodes CASGDTSNQPQHF.

CDR3 coding DNA: TGCAGCGGACAGGGGCTCTATGGCTACACCTTC. Its protein is CSGQGLYGYTF. The chain has TRBV29-1 and TRBJ1-2; TRBD1 matches at 8 bases. V lost 7 bases to trimming and J lost 4 bases; unmatched junction nucleotides: 2. The germline V gene encodes CDR1 SQVTM and CDR2 ANQGSEA. This CDR3 spans 11 amino acids. Full variable domain (remainder filled in from reference TRBV29-1 and TRBJ1-2): SAVISQKPSRDICQRGTSLTIQCQVDSQVTMMFWYRQQPGQSLTLIATANQGSEATYESGFVIDKFPISRPNLTFSTLTVSNMSPEDSSIYLCSGQGLYGYTFGSGTRLTVV.

The rearrangement uses TRBV2 and TRBJ1-5; D is unresolved. This CDR3 contains 14 residues. Germline assignment: CDR1 SNHLY and CDR2 FYNNEI. V was shortened by 7 bases and J by 0 bases, with 10 bases between the two germline ends. The CDR3 loop is CASTLQNSNQPQHF. The CDR3 bases are TGTGCCAGCACCCTACAAAATAGCAATCAGCCCCAGCATTTT.